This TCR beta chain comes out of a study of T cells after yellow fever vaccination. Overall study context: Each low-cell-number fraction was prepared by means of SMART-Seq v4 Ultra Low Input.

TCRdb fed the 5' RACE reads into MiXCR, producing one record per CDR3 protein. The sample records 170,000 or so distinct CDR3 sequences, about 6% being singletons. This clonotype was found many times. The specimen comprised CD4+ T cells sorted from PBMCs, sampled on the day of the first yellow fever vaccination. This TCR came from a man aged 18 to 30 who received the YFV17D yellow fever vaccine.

As DNA, the CDR3 is TGCGCCAGCAGCCGCCGGGCAGGGGAACAGCCCCAGCATTTT. Translating it yields CASSRRAGEQPQHF. The chain employs TRBV4-1 and TRBJ1-5; D might be TRBD1 (6 bases). V was pared by 4 bases and J by 7 bases, with 14 bases between. The CDR3 runs 14 residues. The V gene's germline CDR1 is MGHRA and CDR2 YSYEKL.